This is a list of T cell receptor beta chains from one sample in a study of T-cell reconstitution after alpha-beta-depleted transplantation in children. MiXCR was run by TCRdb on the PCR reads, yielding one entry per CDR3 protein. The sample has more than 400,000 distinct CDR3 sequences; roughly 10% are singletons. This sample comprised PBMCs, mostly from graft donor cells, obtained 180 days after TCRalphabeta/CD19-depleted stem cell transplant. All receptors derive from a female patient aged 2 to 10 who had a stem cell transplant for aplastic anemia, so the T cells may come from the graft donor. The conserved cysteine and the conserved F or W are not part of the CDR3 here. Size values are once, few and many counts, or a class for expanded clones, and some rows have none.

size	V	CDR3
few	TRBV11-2	ASSLAPSGRDTQY
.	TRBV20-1	SAPMGREVTDTQY
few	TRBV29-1	SVEAGDRRNYGYT
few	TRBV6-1	ASSGIWRRGQETQY
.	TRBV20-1	SARPMGYEQY
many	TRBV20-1	SARSGLSENTDTQY
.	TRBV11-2	ASSWSGTSGRSIRVLNEQF
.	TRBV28	ASGQGLAAPWAKETQY
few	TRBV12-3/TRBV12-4	ASSFVAGEAF
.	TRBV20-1	SARDTGLGGEAF
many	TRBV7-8	ASSPGQGLTDTQY
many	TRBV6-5	ASSLGHPPYEQY
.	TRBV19	ASSMGLARWTQY
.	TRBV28	ASSNPGWGANTGELF
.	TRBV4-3	ASSHRGGSEKLF
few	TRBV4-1	ASSHHTQDTQY
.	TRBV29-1	SVRRGSGELF
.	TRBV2	ASSENVPVNQPQH
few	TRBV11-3	ASSPPSGSENEQF
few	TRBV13	ASRDRAFYEQY
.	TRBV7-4	ASSLKAGRDTIY
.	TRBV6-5	ASSYSTGGLGEQY
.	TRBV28	ASSLYGRVQPQH
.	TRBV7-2	ASSMTGRSEAF
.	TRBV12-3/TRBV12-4	ASTPGGAYEQY
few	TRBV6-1	ASRLRGRGLTEAF
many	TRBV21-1	ASSKKNRVPLDGYT
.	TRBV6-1	ASQSGSPHEQY
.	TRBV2	ASSDLGGAETQY
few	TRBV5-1	ASSFLAESTDTQY
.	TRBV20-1	SARNTGGTNEKLF